This T cell receptor (beta chain) is drawn from a study of T cells in Graves' hyperthyroidism and ophthalmopathy. Study details: Staff took peripheral blood when the initial diagnosis was made, before any treatment began.

At least ten counts were recorded for this clonotype. The TCR beta CDR3 regions underwent amplification using RNA transcripts as the source. HTBI primers were used for first-round RT-PCR of the TCR CDR3. Via MiXCR, TCRdb re-called the multiplex PCR reads, giving one row per CDR3 protein. Of roughly 300,000 distinct CDR3 sequences in the sample, 18% were seen once. Hyperthyroidism had been newly diagnosed in patients aged 18 to 65, and its duration was under 2 months. Uncontrolled infection, other autoimmune disease, pregnancy or lactation excluded patients. V dropped 3 bases and J dropped 4; count of bases not matched to a gene: 8. The CDR3 length is 15 residues. Per germline, CDR1 SGHTA and CDR2 FQGNSA.

The receptor was isolated from a woman in her 50s with Graves' hyperthyroidism. The chain is built from TRBV7-2 and TRBJ2-5, with 7 bases that match TRBD1. Sequenced input: blood. DNA for the CDR3: TGTGCCAGCAGCTTTGACAGGGCTAATGGAGAGACCCAGTACTTC. This translates into CASSFDRANGETQYF.